What follows are 18 T cell receptor beta chains derived from one specimen sequenced in a study of CD8+ T cells in alopecia areata. Cells that came from pooled cutaneous lymph nodes were sorted using CD4, CD8alpha, NKG2D, NKG2ACE and other markers. Investigators isolated RNA and reverse transcribed it into cDNA to act as the sequencing template. Assay: immunoSEQ multiplex PCR; the TCRdb copy retains only in-frame clones and omits some. The sample presents 200,000 to 300,000 clones, none singletons. Sample: CD4+ T cells sorted from a lymph node. The origin of the receptors is a C3H/HeJ mouse with alopecia areata. As its MHC haplotype, the strain has H2-k.

Turning to this clone: Gene names are the mouse ones. The CDR3 goes on 4 residues after the read ends, and that part is filled in from the germline J gene. This chain joins TRBV13-3 and TRBJ2-3; 10 nucleotides align to TRBD2. CDR3 length: 16 amino acids. V shed 1 base, J shed 1 base, and the junction held 3 bases outside the gene matches. Germline V gene lookup returns CDR1 NNHDY and CDR2 SYVADS. The DNA read from the CDR3 is TGTGCCAGCAGTGATAGCTGGGGGGGCGGTGCAGAA. This codes for CASSDSWGGGAE. The entire CDR3 sequence reads CASSDSWGGGAETLYF.

Remarks on this clone: Since a much larger clone is just one base distant, this may be a read error. Any gene name here is a mouse gene name. The CDR3 end is not reached by the read, which stops 4 residues before it; the germline J gene fills it in. Other nucleotide sequences from this sample produce the same CDR3. The chain joins TRBV17 to TRBJ2-1; a weak D match, TRBD2 (6 bases). With 2 bases removed from V and 3 bases from J, the gap between germline ends came to 8 bases. CDR1 and CDR2 (germline): MNHDT, YYDKIL. This CDR3 comprises 14 residues. The CDR3 DNA, read in part, is TGTGCTAGCAGTAGATTGGGGGTCTATGCT. Translation: CASSRLGVYA. The whole CDR3 protein is CASSRLGVYAEQFF.

This clone was counted a few times. The gene symbols are mouse symbols. Coverage ceases 4 residues before the CDR3 finishes, and the germline J gene fills in the end. This sample also contains other DNA sequences that code for the same CDR3. This chain uses TRBV31 with TRBJ2-1; 11 nucleotides line up with TRBD2. CDR3 length: 15 residues. The germline V gene has CDR1 GKSSPN and CDR2 SITVG. J lost 3 bases, V lost 1 base, and 2 bases had no gene match. The sequenced part of the CDR3 DNA is TGTGCCTGGAGTCCGGACTGGGGGGCCTATGCT. This codes for CAWSPDWGAYA. The CDR3 in full is CAWSPDWGAYAEQFF.

Turning to this clone: Genes and germline are mouse. The observed sequence ends 4 residues before the CDR3 terminus, with the missing tail filled in from the germline J gene. Other nucleotide sequences in the sample specify the same CDR3. V and J are TRBV5 and TRBJ1-2; TRBD1 is a possible D gene (5 bases). The CDR3 loop spans 14 amino acids. Germline loops: CDR1 LGHNA, CDR2 YNLKQL (reference sequence). V lost 1 base and J lost 3, with 9 bases in between. The CDR3 sequence is CASSQAQGDSDYTF. The covered CDR3 bases are TGTGCCAGCAGCCAAGCCCAGGGAGACTCC.

To note about this clone: The genes and germline here are from mouse. Read data end 4 residues before the CDR3 end; the end is taken from the germline J gene. The chain combines TRBV19 with TRBJ2-2; 7 bases line up with TRBD2. Losses at the gene ends were 2 bases for V and 0 bases for J; bases not matched to a gene: 1. CDR1 and CDR2 (germline): FNHDT, SITEND (reference sequence). The CDR3 covers 15 residues. The chain's CDR3 is CASSIWGSNTGQLYF. CDR3 DNA, as far as it was read: TGTGCCAGCAGTATCTGGGGGTCAAACACCGGG.

Points on this clone: Here the gene names and germline are mouse. The read terminates 4 residues before the CDR3 end, so the remaining end is supplied by the germline J gene. The chain uses TRBV5 and TRBJ2-5, with 10 positions matching TRBD1. CDR1 and CDR2 (germline): LGHNA, YNLKQL (reference sequence). This CDR3 comprises 15 residues. CDR3 DNA, as far as it was read: TGTGCCAGCAGCCAAGCGGGACAGGGGTGGGAC. This encodes CASSQAGQGWD. The full CDR3 is CASSQAGQGWDTQYF.

A note on this clone: The genes and germline here are from mouse. The read ends 4 residues early relative to the CDR3; the germline J gene fills the gap. Other nucleotide sequences in the sample specify the same CDR3. The chain employs TRBV13-1 and TRBJ1-2, with 9 bases matching TRBD1. CDR1 is NSHNY, CDR2 SYGAGN, per germline. Trimming took 5 bases from V and 0 from J; bases not matched to a gene: 2. This CDR3 is built from 14 residues. The sequenced CDR3 bases are TGTGCCAGCAGCGGGGACAGGGCAAACTCC. This sequence encodes CASSGDRANS. In full, the CDR3 is CASSGDRANSDYTF.

This clone turned up a few times. Gene names are the mouse ones. The sequence runs out 4 residues before the end of the CDR3; the remainder is reconstructed from the germline J gene. The chain has TRBV19 and TRBJ2-5, with a tentative D call TRBD1 (6 bases). V was clipped by 2 bases and J by 3 bases, with 10 bases between them. Germline V gene sequence: CDR1 FNHDT, CDR2 SITEND (reference sequence). The CDR3 spans 14 residues. The CDR3 here is CASSMWGQQDTQYF. The CDR3 bases that were read are TGTGCCAGCAGTATGTGGGGACAACAAGAC.

Notes on this clone: The gene symbols are mouse symbols. With the read ending 3 residues before the CDR3 end, the germline J gene is used to fill in that end. The rearrangement joins TRBV19 to TRBJ1-6; possible D gene TRBD1, 6 bases. Being an ORF, TRBJ1-6 has a function that is uncertain. Trimming pared 2 bases from V and 2 bases from J, leaving 11 bases between. This CDR3 is built from 16 residues. The germline V gene encodes CDR1 FNHDT and CDR2 SITEND (reference sequence). CDR3 bases read: TGTGCCAGCAGTATGCAGGGGAAGGCCTATAATTCGCCC. It specifies CASSMQGKAYNSP. The whole CDR3 protein is CASSMQGKAYNSPLYF.

This clone has a handful of counts. The listed genes are named as in mouse. The read ends 4 residues before the CDR3 terminus; that terminus is restored from the germline J gene. This specimen includes other DNA sequences encoding the same CDR3. The V gene is TRBV19, the J gene TRBJ2-3; no clear D gene. V lost 1 base to trimming and J lost 3 bases, with 9 bases between them. CDR3 size: 14 residues. Germline V gene lookup returns CDR1 FNHDT and CDR2 SITEND (reference sequence). Here the CDR3 reads CASSISGWAETLYF. The part of the CDR3 DNA that was read is TGTGCCAGCAGTATATCCGGCTGGGCAGAA.

This clone was seen only a few times. Any gene name here is a mouse gene name. The CDR3 end falls 4 residues outside the read, so it is completed with the germline J gene. The V call is TRBV17, the J call TRBJ2-5; 7 bases line up with TRBD1. CDR1 and CDR2 (germline): MNHDT, YYDKIL. The CDR3 contains 13 residues. CDR3: CASSTTGKDTQYF. Incomplete CDR3 DNA: TGTGCTAGCAGTACGACAGGGAAAGAC. The entire variable domain, with the rest obtained from reference TRBV17 and TRBJ2-5, is as follows: DTTVKQNPRYKLARVGKPVNLICSQTMNHDTMYWYQKKPNQAPKLLLFYYDKILNREADTFEKFQSSRPNNSFCSLYIGSAGLEYSAMYLCASSTTGKDTQYFGPGTRLLVL.

Comments on this clone: Each gene name is a mouse one. The CDR3 goes on 4 residues after the read ends, and that part is filled in from the germline J gene. This chain connects TRBV19 to TRBJ2-7; TRBD1 matches 7 bases. The V gene's germline CDR1 is FNHDT and CDR2 SITEND (reference sequence). CDR3 size: 14 residues. The CDR3 loop is CASSILGQKYEQYF. The DNA read from the CDR3 is TGTGCCAGCAGTATATTGGGACAGAAATAT.

This clone was seen a few times. Mouse gene names and germline throughout. This specimen includes other DNA sequences encoding the same CDR3. Here the CDR3 reads CASSDGRGSQNTLYF. CDR3 DNA, as far as it was read: TGTGCCAGCAGTGATGGAAGGGGTAGTCAAAAC. V and J are TRBV13-1 and TRBJ2-4, with D possibly matching TRBD1 (5 bases). The CDR3 end falls 4 residues outside the read, so it is completed with the germline J gene. The germline gives CDR1 NSHNY, CDR2 SYGAGN. Trimming removed 0 bases from V and 0 bases from J, with 8 bases in between. This CDR3 comprises 15 residues.

On this clone: The genes and germline here are from mouse. The read is 4 residues too short to cover the CDR3 end, so that end is filled in from the germline J gene. The genes are TRBV5 and TRBJ1-1; unclear D gene. This CDR3 region has 12 residues. The germline V gene has CDR1 LGHNA and CDR2 YNLKQL (reference sequence). V was pared by 4 bases and J by 4 bases, with 7 bases between. CDR3 protein: CASSLEATEVFF. The DNA read from the CDR3 is TGTGCCAGCAGCCTGGAGGCCACA.

With respect to this clone: Gene names are mouse gene names. The read gets to within 4 residues of the CDR3 end, and the germline J gene fills in the rest. The chain links TRBV5 to TRBJ2-2, with 7 bases lining up with TRBD2. Germline CDR1 LGHNA, CDR2 YNLKQL (reference sequence). This CDR3 contains 16 residues. Unmatched junction bases numbered 4, after V lost 0 bases and J lost 3 bases. CDR3 in amino acids: CASSQDPGLYTGQLYF. Incomplete CDR3 DNA: TGTGCCAGCAGCCAAGATCCGGGACTGTACACCGGG.

Comment on this clone: The gene names given are mouse names. The sequenced fragment ends 4 residues before the CDR3 boundary, so the rest is inferred from the germline J gene. The chain joins TRBV13-1 to TRBJ1-1; D gene unclear. The CDR3 runs to 15 residues. Germline V gives CDR1 NSHNY, CDR2 SYGAGN. V was trimmed by 1 base and J by 0 bases, leaving 10 bases between them. CDR3 loop: CASSDHSLANTEVFF. CDR3 DNA, as far as it was read: TGTGCCAGCAGTGATCACAGCCTTGCAAACACA.

In regard to this clone: Mouse germline and gene names are used. The observed sequence ends 4 residues before the CDR3 terminus, with the missing tail filled in from the germline J gene. This chain links TRBV13-1 with TRBJ2-1; the D is unclear. Looked up from germline, CDR1 is NSHNY and CDR2 is SYGAGN. V gave up 4 bases and J gave up 4 bases, with 12 bases separating them. The CDR3 has 14 amino acids. The sequenced part of the CDR3 DNA is TGTGCCAGCAGTTCCTCAGACAATTATGCT. It encodes CASSSSDNYA. The complete CDR3 reads CASSSSDNYAEQFF.

This clone was seen ten or more times. Mouse germline and gene names are used. The CDR3 end lies 4 residues beyond the end of the read and is filled in from the germline J gene. V usage is TRBV19 and J usage is TRBJ2-2, with D possibly matching TRBD2 (5 bases). Germline V lookup: CDR1 FNHDT, CDR2 SITEND (reference sequence). The CDR3 consists of 16 residues. Trimming took 4 bases from V and 0 from J, leaving 13 bases between them. CDR3 DNA (partial): TGTGCCAGCAGTCCCCGACTGAGAGCAAACACCGGG. This encodes CASSPRLRANTG. The whole CDR3 protein reads CASSPRLRANTGQLYF.